The 29 T cell receptor beta chains given below trace back to one sample, sequenced in a study of cytomegalovirus exposure and HLA in healthy donors. 60 Vbeta and 13 Jbeta primers were used in PCR. The table came from immunoSEQ multiplex PCR; TCRdb's copy has only in-frame clones and leaves some out. The repertoire holds 75,000 to 95,000 clones, with over 60% as singletons. Material: PBMCs. Receptor source: a man aged 30 to 45 in good health and CMV-seronegative.

This chain joins TRBV29-1 and TRBJ2-7, with 9 bases that match TRBD1. The V gene's germline CDR1 is SQVTM and CDR2 ANQGSEA. The CDR3 covers 13 residues. Germline trimming cut 1 base from V and 2 bases from J; bases unmatched to any gene: 0. The CDR3 protein is CSVEGTGAYEQYF. The CDR3, as DNA: TGCAGCGTTGAAGGGACAGGGGCCTACGAGCAGTACTTC.

About this clone: Germline and junction disagree at one end, which may indicate a read error. The same CDR3 arises from other DNA sequences in this sample as well. This chain uses TRBV11-2 with TRBJ1-6, with a tentative D call TRBD1 (5 bases). Per the germline V gene, CDR1 is SGHAT and CDR2 is FQNNGV. The CDR3 runs 17 residues. The CDR3 nucleotides read TGTGCCAGTAGCTTATATGTCAGGGTCCAGGAAAATTCACCCCTCCACTTT. The encoded protein is CASSLYVRVQENSPLHF.

V gene TRBV6-1 combines with J gene TRBJ2-7; D is possibly TRBD2 (7 bases). There are 13 residues in the CDR3. The germline gives CDR1 MNHNS, CDR2 SASEGT. Trimming took 6 bases from V and 5 from J, leaving 14 bases between them. CDR3 protein: CASRPRGANEQYF. The CDR3 bases are TGTGCCAGCAGACCCCGGGGGGCCAACGAGCAGTACTTC.

This clone has just a few counts. This rearrangement joins TRBV7-9 to TRBJ1-2, with D possibly matching TRBD1 (6 bases). Germline V gives CDR1 SEHNR, CDR2 FQNEAQ (reference sequence). V lost 5 bases and J 5 bases, leaving 15 bases between the germline ends. This CDR3 contains 14 residues. The CDR3 nucleotides read TGTGCCAGCAGCGCCTCGAACAGGGAGTATGGCTACACCTTC. It specifies CASSASNREYGYTF.

This clone was observed a few times. V and J are TRBV28 and TRBJ1-5; no firm D call. Trimming took 7 bases from V and 5 from J, leaving 9 bases between them. Germline CDR1 MDHEN, CDR2 SYDVKM. The CDR3 has 12 amino acids. The CDR3 nucleotides read TGTGCCAGCACCCCCGGGGATCAGCCCCAGCATTTT. Amino acids: CASTPGDQPQHF.

In this sample, this clone turned up a few times. This sequence joins TRBV15 and TRBJ2-3; D unclear. V dropped 0 bases and J dropped 6 bases, with 7 bases sitting between them. In germline, CDR1 is LNHNV, CDR2 YYDKDF (reference sequence). This CDR3 has 13 residues. CDR3 nucleotide sequence: TGTGCCACCAGCAGAGATCGTAGCGATACGCAGTATTTT. It yields the protein CATSRDRSDTQYF. The complete variable domain, with remaining parts taken from reference TRBV15 and TRBJ2-3, reads DAMVIQNPRYQVTQFGKPVTLSCSQTLNHNVMYWYQQKSSQAPKLLFHYYDKDFNNEADTPDNFQSRRPNTSFCFLDIRSPGLGDTAMYLCATSRDRSDTQYFGPGTRLTVL.

In the case of this clone: At one end the junction does not follow the germline gene, possibly because of a read error. V and J are TRBV10-3 and TRBJ2-3; D perhaps matches TRBD1 (5 bases). The CDR3 sequence is 14 residues long. The germline V gene encodes CDR1 ENHRY and CDR2 SYGVKD. CDR3 protein: CAVSERVGPDTQYF. CDR3 DNA sequence: TGTGCCGTCAGTGAAAGGGTGGGGCCCGATACGCAGTATTTT.

The V and J genes are TRBV4-2 and TRBJ2-3; 9 bases align to TRBD2. Germline V CDR1 and CDR2: LGHNA, YNFKEQ. This CDR3 region has 15 residues. V gave up 5 bases and J gave up 2 bases; unmatched junction bases: 5. CDR3 sequence reads: CASSFSGGVTDTQYF. The CDR3 DNA reads as TGTGCCAGCAGCTTTAGCGGGGGAGTCACAGATACGCAGTATTTT.

In its sample, this clone was seen a few times. V gene TRBV6-5 combines with J gene TRBJ2-3, with 7 bases fitting TRBD2. The CDR3 contains 15 residues. CDR1 and CDR2 from the germline V gene are MNHEY and SVGAGI. V lost 8 bases to trimming and J lost 6 bases; unmatched junction nucleotides: 14. CDR3 sequence: CASGLFGLGADTQYF. DNA for the CDR3: TGTGCCAGCGGTCTATTCGGACTAGGCGCGGATACGCAGTATTTT.

This chain links TRBV5-1 with TRBJ1-2; D not certain. CDR1 and CDR2 (germline): SGHRS, YFSETQ. The CDR3 spans 14 residues. Trimming stripped 0 bases from V and 1 base from J, with 7 bases between. The CDR3 region is CASSLVQNNYGYTF. DNA for the CDR3: TGCGCCAGCAGCTTGGTTCAGAATAACTATGGCTACACCTTC.

The V and J genes are TRBV11-2 and TRBJ2-1; D might be TRBD2 (6 bases). The germline V gene has CDR1 SGHAT and CDR2 FQNNGV. V lost 4 bases, J lost 4 bases, and 17 bases lay in between. The CDR3 loop spans 16 amino acids. In DNA form, the CDR3 reads TGTGCCAGCAGCTCCCGGGGAGCGGGCCAATACAATGAGCAGTTCTTC. Protein product: CASSSRGAGQYNEQFF.

This clone was picked up a small number of times. V gene TRBV5-4 combines with J gene TRBJ1-4; TRBD1 matches 9 bases. V shed 2 bases and J 6 bases; nucleotides not matched to a gene: 2. Germline loops: CDR1 SGHNT, CDR2 YYREEE (reference sequence). CDR3 length equals 14 residues. The CDR3 sequence is CASSLTGGYEKLFF. In nucleotides, the CDR3 is TGTGCCAGCAGCTTAACAGGGGGCTATGAAAAACTGTTTTTT. Filled out from reference TRBV5-4 and TRBJ1-4, the complete variable domain reads ETGVTQSPTHLIKTRGQQVTLRCSSQSGHNTVSWYQQALGQGPQFIFQYYREEENGRGNFPPRFSGLQFPNYSSELNVNALELDDSALYLCASSLTGGYEKLFFGSGTQLSVL.

The V and J genes are TRBV6-1 and TRBJ2-2; 7 bases fit TRBD1. Germline V gives CDR1 MNHNS, CDR2 SASEGT. V trimming: 3 bases; J trimming: 3 bases; junction bases outside the gene matches: 1. CDR3 length: 14 amino acids. CDR3 protein: CASSDGTDTGELFF. The CDR3 region has the DNA TGTGCCAGCAGTGACGGGACAGACACCGGGGAGCTGTTTTTT.

The chain has TRBV12-5 and TRBJ2-1, with a weak D call TRBD1 (6 bases). The germline gives CDR1 LGHNT, CDR2 FRNRAP. The CDR3 totals 15 residues. Trimming left V 4 bases short and J 4 bases short, with 14 bases between. CDR3 nucleotides: TGTGCTAGTGGTTCGGACAGCGAAGGTTACAATGAGCAGTTCTTC. It specifies CASGSDSEGYNEQFF.

The chain couples TRBV30 to TRBJ1-2, with TRBD1 matching 7 bases. The CDR3 totals 15 residues. J was trimmed by 5 bases and V by 8 bases; bases with no gene match: 17. CDR1 is GTSNPN, CDR2 SVGIG, per germline (reference sequence). In DNA form, the CDR3 reads TGTGCCGGCACACCCGGACAGGCGTATGCTTATGGCTACACCTTC. Translation gives CAGTPGQAYAYGYTF.

The chain joins TRBV15 to TRBJ2-7; D might be TRBD2 (6 bases). CDR1 and CDR2 from the germline V gene are LNHNV and YYDKDF (reference sequence). The V end was cut by 0 bases, the J end by 5 bases, with 11 bases between. The CDR3 is 14 residues long. CDR3 DNA: TGTGCCACCAGCAGAGATAGGACTAACGACGAGCAGTACTTC. Protein sequence: CATSRDRTNDEQYF.

The rearrangement uses TRBV30 and TRBJ2-6, with D possibly matching TRBD1 (5 bases). Germline V gives CDR1 GTSNPN, CDR2 SVGIG (reference sequence). The V end was cut by 2 bases, the J end by 0 bases, with 8 bases between. The CDR3 is 15 amino acids. CDR3: CAWSPDSSGANVLTF. CDR3 coding DNA: TGTGCCTGGAGTCCTGACAGCTCTGGGGCCAACGTCCTGACTTTC.

Comments on this clone: A read error may produce the germline difference seen at one junction end. CDR3 sequence (DNA): TGTGCCACGGATGGGGGGGGGTCATCAACCCTCTTC. This encodes CATDGGGSSTLF. The gene calls are TRBV19 and TRBJ2-1, with 7 positions matching TRBD2. Per the germline V gene, CDR1 is LNHDA and CDR2 is SQIVND (reference sequence). CDR3 size: 12 residues. Full variable domain (remainder filled in from reference TRBV19 and TRBJ2-1): DGGITQSPKYLFRKEGQNVTLSCEQNLNHDAMYWYRQDPGQGLRLIYYSQIVNDFQKGDIAEGYSVSREKKESFPLTVTSAQKNPTAFYLCATDGGGSSTLFGPGTRLTVL.

The genes are TRBV18 and TRBJ2-7; 10 nucleotides line up with TRBD1. V was pared by 5 bases and J by 6 bases, with 4 bases of the junction left unmatched. CDR3 length: 13 residues. Germline-derived CDR1 and CDR2 are KGHSH and LQKENI. CDR3 residues: CASSEGTGVEQYF. The CDR3 bases are TGTGCCAGCTCAGAAGGGACAGGGGTCGAGCAGTACTTC.

The chain combines TRBV6-1 with TRBJ2-3; 7 bases line up with TRBD2. The CDR3 is 15 residues long. V was pared by 4 bases and J by 2 bases, with 6 bases of the junction left unmatched. From germline, CDR1 is MNHNS and CDR2 SASEGT. The CDR3 bases are TGTGCCAGCAGTGTATATAGACTAGCCACAGATACGCAGTATTTT. Its translation is CASSVYRLATDTQYF.

This clone was seen a handful of times. The chain has TRBV6-1 and TRBJ2-3; 8 nucleotides agree with TRBD1. The ends lost 0 bases at V and 7 bases at J; junction bases unmatched: 9. Germline lookup yields CDR1 MNHNS and CDR2 SASEGT. The CDR3 contains 16 residues. The CDR3 coding sequence is TGTGCCAGCAGTGAAGCGCTTGGCAGGACAGGGTATACGCAGTATTTT. Translating gives CASSEALGRTGYTQYF.

This chain joins TRBV6-1 and TRBJ1-5; D is perhaps TRBD1 (6 bases). In germline, CDR1 is MNHNS, CDR2 SASEGT. V gave up 6 bases and J gave up 1 base, with 13 bases separating them. This CDR3 contains 15 residues. This CDR3 reads CASRMTGISNQPQHF. As DNA, the CDR3 is TGTGCCAGCAGAATGACAGGAATCAGCAATCAGCCCCAGCATTTT.

The chain recombines TRBV5-1 with TRBJ2-3; 9 positions agree with TRBD2. Losses at the gene ends were 3 bases for V and 0 bases for J; bases not matched to a gene: 2. Germline CDR1 SGHRS, CDR2 YFSETQ. The CDR3 contains 15 residues. Here the CDR3 reads CASSWAGGSTDTQYF. In DNA form, the CDR3 reads TGCGCCAGCAGCTGGGCGGGAGGGAGCACAGATACGCAGTATTTT.

The chain is built from TRBV19 and TRBJ1-5, with D unresolved. CDR3 length: 16 amino acids. V was cut by 5 bases and J by 3 bases, with 17 bases left in between. Germline V lookup: CDR1 LNHDA, CDR2 SQIVND (reference sequence). The CDR3 loop reads CASSSAGWFLNQPQHF. The CDR3 DNA reads TGTGCCAGTAGTTCTGCCGGTTGGTTTCTCAATCAGCCCCAGCATTTT. Full variable domain (outside the CDR3, taken from reference TRBV19 and TRBJ1-5): DGGITQSPKYLFRKEGQNVTLSCEQNLNHDAMYWYRQDPGQGLRLIYYSQIVNDFQKGDIAEGYSVSREKKESFPLTVTSAQKNPTAFYLCASSSAGWFLNQPQHFGDGTRLSIL.

The DNA for the CDR3 is TGTGCCAGTTCCATAGCGGGAGTGACCGGGGAGCTGTTTTTT. It codes for CASSIAGVTGELFF. The chain carries TRBV7-3 and TRBJ2-2; TRBD2 aligns across 9 bases. The CDR3 is made up of 14 amino acids. Per germline, CDR1 SGHTA and CDR2 FQGTGA. Trimming took 9 bases from V and 5 from J; bases not matched to a gene: 7.

The genes are TRBV10-3 and TRBJ1-5; D is unresolved. Germline V gives CDR1 ENHRY, CDR2 SYGVKD. The V end lost 2 bases, the J end lost 4 bases, and 12 bases lay between the germline ends. The CDR3 is 15 residues long. CDR3 region: CAISETTGVNQPQHF. CDR3 bases: TGTGCCATCAGTGAGACCACCGGGGTGAATCAGCCCCAGCATTTT.

This chain's CDR3 is CASSLTRQGGEQYF. The CDR3 DNA follows: TGTGCCAGCAGTTTAACCCGACAGGGAGGCGAGCAGTACTTC. V gene TRBV27 combines with J gene TRBJ2-7, with D possibly being TRBD1 (7 bases). Germline CDR1 is MNHEY and CDR2 is SMNVEV (reference sequence). V was shortened by 2 bases and J by 6 bases, with 14 bases between the two germline ends. The length of the CDR3 is 14 residues.

This chain joins TRBV7-6 and TRBJ2-1; D ambiguous. V lost 1 base, J lost 13 bases, and 14 bases lay in between. CDR3 length: 13 residues. Germline V gene data show CDR1 as SGHVS and CDR2 as FNYEAQ. CDR3 amino acids: CASSLVLGSGQFF. The CDR3 DNA sequence: TGTGCCAGCAGCTTAGTACTCGGTAGTGGTCAGTTCTTC.

V usage is TRBV9 and J usage is TRBJ2-2; the D is unclear. Trimming removed 0 bases at V and 2 bases at J, with 14 bases between. Per germline, CDR1 SGDLS and CDR2 YYNGEE. This CDR3 contains 17 residues. CDR3 region: CASSVEPAGSNTGELFF. The CDR3 bases are TGTGCCAGCAGCGTAGAGCCTGCAGGTTCAAACACCGGGGAGCTGTTTTTT.